This T cell receptor beta chain stems from a study of identical twins. Whole-study results and caveats: Beta clonotypes that were abundant in cord blood contained fewer insertions, a pattern absent from memory repertoires.

This clonotype has at least ten counts. Its antigen is still unknown. The CDR3 is 13 residues long. V lost 5 bases, J lost 8 bases, and 5 bases stayed unmatched. CDR1 MNHNS and CDR2 SASEGT come from the germline V gene. Only healthy Caucasians were included as donors. Template switching added a universal primer binding site, and final cDNA carried unique molecular identifiers. TCRdb independently ran MiXCR on the 5' RACE reads; one entry per CDR3 protein. The table has 350,000 to 600,000 distinct CDR3 sequences, 14% seen once. These data are also associated with another study on yellow fever vaccine responses in identical twins.

Sequenced input: CD4+ T cells sorted from blood. The chain has TRBV6-1 and TRBJ1-1; the match to TRBD1 covers 10 bases. The receptor comes from a woman aged 18 to 35 in good health. In DNA, the CDR3 is TGTGCCAGCAGTATGGGACAGGGGAGAGAAGCTTTCTTT. Encoded protein: CASSMGQGREAFF.